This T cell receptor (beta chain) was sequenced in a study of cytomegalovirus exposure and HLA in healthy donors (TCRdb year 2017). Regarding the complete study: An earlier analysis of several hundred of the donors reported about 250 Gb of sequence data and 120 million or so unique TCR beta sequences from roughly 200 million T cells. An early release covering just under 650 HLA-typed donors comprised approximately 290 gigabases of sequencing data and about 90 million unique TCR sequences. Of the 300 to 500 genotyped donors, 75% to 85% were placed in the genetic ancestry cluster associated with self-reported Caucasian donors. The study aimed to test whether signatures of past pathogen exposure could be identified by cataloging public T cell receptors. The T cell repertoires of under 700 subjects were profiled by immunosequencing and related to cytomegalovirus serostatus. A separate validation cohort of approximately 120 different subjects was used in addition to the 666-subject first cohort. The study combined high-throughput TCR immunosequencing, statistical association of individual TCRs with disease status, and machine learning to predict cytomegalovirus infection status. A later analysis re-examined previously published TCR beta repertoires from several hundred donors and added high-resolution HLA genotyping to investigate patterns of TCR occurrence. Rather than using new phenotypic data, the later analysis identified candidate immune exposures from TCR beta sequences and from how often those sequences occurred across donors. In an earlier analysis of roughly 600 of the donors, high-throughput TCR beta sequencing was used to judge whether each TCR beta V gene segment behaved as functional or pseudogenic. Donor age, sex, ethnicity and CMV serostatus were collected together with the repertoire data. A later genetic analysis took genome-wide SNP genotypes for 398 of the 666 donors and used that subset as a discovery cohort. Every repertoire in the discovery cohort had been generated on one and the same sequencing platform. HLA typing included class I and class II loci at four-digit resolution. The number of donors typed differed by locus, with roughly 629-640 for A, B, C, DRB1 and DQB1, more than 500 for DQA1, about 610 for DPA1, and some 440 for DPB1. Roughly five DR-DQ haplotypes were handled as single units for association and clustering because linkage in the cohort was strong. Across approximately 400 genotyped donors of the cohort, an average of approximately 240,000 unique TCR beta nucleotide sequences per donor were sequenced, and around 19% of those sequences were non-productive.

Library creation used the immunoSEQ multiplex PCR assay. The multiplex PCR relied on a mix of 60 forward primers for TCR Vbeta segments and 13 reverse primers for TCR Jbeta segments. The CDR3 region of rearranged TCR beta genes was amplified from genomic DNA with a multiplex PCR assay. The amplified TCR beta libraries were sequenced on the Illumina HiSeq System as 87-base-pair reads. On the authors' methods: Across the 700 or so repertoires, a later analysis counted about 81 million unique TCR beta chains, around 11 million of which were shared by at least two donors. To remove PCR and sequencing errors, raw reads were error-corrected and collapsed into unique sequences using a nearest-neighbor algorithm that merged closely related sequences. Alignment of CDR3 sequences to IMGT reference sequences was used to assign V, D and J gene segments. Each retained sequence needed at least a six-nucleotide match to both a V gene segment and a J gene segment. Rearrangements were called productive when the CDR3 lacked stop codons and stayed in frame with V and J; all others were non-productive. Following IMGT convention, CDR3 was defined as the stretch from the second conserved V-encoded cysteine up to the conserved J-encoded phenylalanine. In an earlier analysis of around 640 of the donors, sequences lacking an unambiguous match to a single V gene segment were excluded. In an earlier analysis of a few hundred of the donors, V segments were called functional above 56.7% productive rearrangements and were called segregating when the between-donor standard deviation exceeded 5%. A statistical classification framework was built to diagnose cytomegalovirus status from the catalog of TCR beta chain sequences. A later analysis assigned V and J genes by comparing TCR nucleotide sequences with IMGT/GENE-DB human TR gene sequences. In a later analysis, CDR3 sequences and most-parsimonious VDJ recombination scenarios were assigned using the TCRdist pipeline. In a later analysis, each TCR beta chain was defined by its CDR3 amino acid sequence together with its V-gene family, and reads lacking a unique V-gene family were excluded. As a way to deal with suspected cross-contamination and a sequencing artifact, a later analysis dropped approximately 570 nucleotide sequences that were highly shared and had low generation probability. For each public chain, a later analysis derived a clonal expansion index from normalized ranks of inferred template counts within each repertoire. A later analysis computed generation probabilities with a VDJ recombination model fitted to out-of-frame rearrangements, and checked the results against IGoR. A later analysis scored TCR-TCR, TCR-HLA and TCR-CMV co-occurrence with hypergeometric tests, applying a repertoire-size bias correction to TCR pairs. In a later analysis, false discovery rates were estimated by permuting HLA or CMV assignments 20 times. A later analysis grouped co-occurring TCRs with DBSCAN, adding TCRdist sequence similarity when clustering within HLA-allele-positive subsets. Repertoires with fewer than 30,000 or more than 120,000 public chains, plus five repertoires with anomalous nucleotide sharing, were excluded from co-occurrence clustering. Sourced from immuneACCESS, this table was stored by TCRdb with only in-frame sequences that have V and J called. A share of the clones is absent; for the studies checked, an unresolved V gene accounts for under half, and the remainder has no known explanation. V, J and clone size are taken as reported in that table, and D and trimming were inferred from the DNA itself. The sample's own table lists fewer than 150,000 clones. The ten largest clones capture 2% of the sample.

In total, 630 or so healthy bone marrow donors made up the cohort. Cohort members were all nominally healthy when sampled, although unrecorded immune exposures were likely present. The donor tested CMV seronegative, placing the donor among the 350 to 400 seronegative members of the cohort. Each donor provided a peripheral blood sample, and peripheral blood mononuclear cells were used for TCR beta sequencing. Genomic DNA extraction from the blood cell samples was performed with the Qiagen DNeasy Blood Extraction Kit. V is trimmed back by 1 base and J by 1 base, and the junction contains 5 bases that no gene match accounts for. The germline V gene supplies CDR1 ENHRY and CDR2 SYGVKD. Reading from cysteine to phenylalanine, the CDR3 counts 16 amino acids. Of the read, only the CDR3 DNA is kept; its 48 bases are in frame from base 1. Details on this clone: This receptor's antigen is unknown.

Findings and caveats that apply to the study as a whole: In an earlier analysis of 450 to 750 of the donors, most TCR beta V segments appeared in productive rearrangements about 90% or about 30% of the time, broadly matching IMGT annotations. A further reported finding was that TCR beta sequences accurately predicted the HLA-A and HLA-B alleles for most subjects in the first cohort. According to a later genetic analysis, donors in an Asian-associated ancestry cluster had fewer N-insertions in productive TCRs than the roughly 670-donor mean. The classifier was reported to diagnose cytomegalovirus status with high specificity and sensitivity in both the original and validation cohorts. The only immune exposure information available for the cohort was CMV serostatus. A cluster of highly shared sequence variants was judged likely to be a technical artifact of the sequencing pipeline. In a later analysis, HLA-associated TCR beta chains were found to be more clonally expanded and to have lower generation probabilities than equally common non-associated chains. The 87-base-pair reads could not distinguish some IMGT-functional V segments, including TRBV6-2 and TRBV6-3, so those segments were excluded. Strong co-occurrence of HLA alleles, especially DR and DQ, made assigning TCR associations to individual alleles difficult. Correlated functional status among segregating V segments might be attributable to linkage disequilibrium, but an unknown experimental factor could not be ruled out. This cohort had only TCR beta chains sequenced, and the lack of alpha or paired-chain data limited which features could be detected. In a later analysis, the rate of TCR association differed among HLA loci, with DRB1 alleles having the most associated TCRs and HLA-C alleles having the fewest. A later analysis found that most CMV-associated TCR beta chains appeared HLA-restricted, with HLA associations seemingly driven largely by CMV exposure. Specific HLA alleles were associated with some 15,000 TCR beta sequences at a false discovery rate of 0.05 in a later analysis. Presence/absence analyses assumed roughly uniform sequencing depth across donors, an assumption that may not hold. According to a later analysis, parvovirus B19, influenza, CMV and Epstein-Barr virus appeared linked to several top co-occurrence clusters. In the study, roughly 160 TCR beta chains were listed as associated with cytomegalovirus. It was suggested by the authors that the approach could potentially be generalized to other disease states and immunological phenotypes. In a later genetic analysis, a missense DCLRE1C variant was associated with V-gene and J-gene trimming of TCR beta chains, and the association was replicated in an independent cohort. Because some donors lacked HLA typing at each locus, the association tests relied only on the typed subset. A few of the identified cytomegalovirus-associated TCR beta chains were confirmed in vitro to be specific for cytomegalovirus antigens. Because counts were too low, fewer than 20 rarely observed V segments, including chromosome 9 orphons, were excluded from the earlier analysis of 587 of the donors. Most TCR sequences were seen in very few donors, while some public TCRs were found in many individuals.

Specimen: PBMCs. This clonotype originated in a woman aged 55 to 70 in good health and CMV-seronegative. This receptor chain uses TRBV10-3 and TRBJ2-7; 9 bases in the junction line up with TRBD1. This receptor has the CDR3 CAISEYGTGRSYEQYF. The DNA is TGTGCCATCAGTGAGTATGGGACAGGGAGGTCCTACGAGCAGTACTTC.